The clone carrying this T cell receptor beta chain was detected many times. The sample originates from a study of human T cells and chemical hapten exposure. TCRdb re-called the RACE reads with MiXCR, one entry per CDR3 protein. This sample carries approximately 80,000 distinct CDR3 sequences, 7.5% to 9% of them seen once, and the ten largest clones take about 1.6%. The time point was: patch test 1, 2 weeks after DPC sensitization. As for treatment: therapeutic diphenylcyclopropenone sensitization with weekly scalp DPC. Here the sequenced sample was whole blood, taken in connection with sensitization to the hapten diphenylcyclopropenone (DPC). This clonotype originated in a woman aged 25-40 years with alopecia areata. Some clones in this sample may be carry-over from other donors' samples.

DNA for the CDR3: TGTGCCAGCTCACCAACCGACAGGGCGAACACTGAAGCTTTCTTT. The encoded protein is CASSPTDRANTEAFF. The rearrangement links TRBV18 to TRBJ1-1, with TRBD1 matching over 7 bases. Germline V gene lookup returns CDR1 KGHSH and CDR2 LQKENI. J was trimmed by 1 base and V by 2 bases; bases with no gene match: 4. The CDR3 has 15 residues.